Detailed here is one T cell receptor (beta chain). The PCR used 60 Vbeta and 13 Jbeta primers. Sequencing was performed with immunoSEQ multiplex PCR; in TCRdb, only in-frame clones are kept and a portion is missing. The data show some 150,000 clones, approximately 74% seen once. The data were taken from a study of cytomegalovirus exposure and HLA in healthy donors. Trimming cost V 0 bases and J 5 bases, with 8 bases left between them. The CDR3 loop spans 13 amino acids. CDR1 and CDR2 (germline): GTSNPN, SVGIG (reference sequence). The clonotype comes from a woman aged 25 to 39 in good health and CMV-seronegative. Sequencing used PBMCs. This chain links TRBV30 with TRBJ2-1; D is unresolved. CDR3 DNA sequence: TGTGCCTGGAGTGTGCGGATAGACAATGAGCAGTTCTTC. Protein sequence: CAWSVRIDNEQFF.